These 19 T cell receptor beta chains were sequenced from one sample in a study of T-cell reconstitution after alpha-beta-depleted transplantation in children. During its preparation, the TCRbeta library received unique molecular identifiers. TCRdb re-analysed the PCR reads in MiXCR, keeping a single row per CDR3 protein. Here the sample spans over 150,000 distinct CDR3 sequences, about 6.3% being singletons. This sample comprised PBMCs from the stem cell graft donor, obtained from the stem cell graft. The receptors stem from a human donor who donated a stem cell graft to a child with Wiskott-Aldrich syndrome.

This clonotype has only a few counts. This chain uses TRBV30 with TRBJ2-5; tentatively, D is TRBD2 (6 bases). The germline V and J ends were trimmed by 1 base and 4 bases, with 16 bases remaining between them. The CDR3 is 15 residues long. The germline V gene has CDR1 GTSNPN and CDR2 SVGIG (reference sequence). DNA of the CDR3: TGTGCCTGGAGTGCTTTGGAGGGAGCAGGAGAGACCCAGTACTTC. Protein sequence: CAWSALEGAGETQYF.

This clonotype was seen repeatedly, ten times or more. The rearrangement uses TRBV5-1 and TRBJ2-7, with 9 bases fitting TRBD1. CDR3 length: 14 amino acids. The V segment lost 4 bases and the J segment 6 bases; nucleotides outside the gene matches: 8. From germline, CDR1 is SGHRS and CDR2 YFSETQ. The CDR3 region is CASSARDRVLEQYF. The CDR3 nucleotides read TGCGCCAGCAGCGCAAGGGACAGGGTCCTCGAGCAGTACTTC.

This clonotype appeared a few times. The chain uses TRBV7-8 and TRBJ1-1; 7 bases agree with TRBD1. Trimming took 1 base from V and 8 from J; bases not matched to a gene: 10. This CDR3 has 15 residues. The germline V gene encodes CDR1 SGHVS and CDR2 FQNEAQ. Here the CDR3 reads CASSLVAGGVGEAFF. For the CDR3, the DNA is TGTGCCAGCAGCTTAGTGGCAGGGGGTGTGGGAGAAGCTTTCTTT. Looking up the rest from reference TRBV7-8 and TRBJ1-1 gives the full variable domain: GAGVSQSPRYKVAKRGQDVALRCDPISGHVSLFWYQQALGQGPEFLTYFQNEAQLDKSGLPSDRFFAERPEGSVSTLKIQRTQQEDSAVYLCASSLVAGGVGEAFFGQGTRLTVV.

Turning to this clonotype: One junction end does not reproduce the germline sequence, and a read error may be involved. This rearrangement joins TRBV20-1 to TRBJ1-4; D is unclear. The length of the CDR3 is 16 residues. CDR1 is DFQATT, CDR2 SNEGSKA, per germline (reference sequence). For the CDR3, the DNA is TGCTGTGCTAGCCCCCGGACGGTGACAACTAATGAAAAACTGTTTTTT. Translated: CCASPRTVTTNEKLFF.

The chain has TRBV20-1 and TRBJ1-5; no clear D. Germline loops: CDR1 DFQATT, CDR2 SNEGSKA (reference sequence). V was clipped by 3 bases and J by 3 bases, with 12 bases between them. CDR3 length: 14 residues. CDR3: CSASRGRINQPQHF. CDR3 coding DNA: TGCAGTGCTAGCCGTGGACGGATCAATCAGCCCCAGCATTTT.

This clonotype was seen ten or more times. J is TRBJ1-6 and V is TRBV6-5; 8 bases are a match to TRBD1. The CDR3 consists of 14 residues. V was clipped by 5 bases and J by 9 bases; unmatched bases: 6. Looked up from germline, CDR1 is MNHEY and CDR2 is SVGAGI. CDR3 nucleotide sequence: TGTGCCAGCAGTCCAAGGACAGGGTCTTCACCCCTCCACTTT. Translation: CASSPRTGSSPLHF.

This clonotype was observed a handful of times. This chain links TRBV30 with TRBJ2-2; 8 bases align to TRBD1. Germline CDR1 is GTSNPN and CDR2 is SVGIG (reference sequence). This CDR3 has 13 residues. V was clipped by 5 bases and J by 7 bases; unmatched bases: 6. CDR3 in DNA: TGTGCCTGGGGCCAGGGGGCTATCGGGGAGCTGTTTTTT. Translated: CAWGQGAIGELFF. The full variable domain, its missing parts supplied by reference TRBV30 and TRBJ2-2, is SQTIHQWPATLVQPVGSPLSLECTVEGTSNPNLYWYRQAAGRGLQLLFYSVGIGQISSEVPQNLSASRPQDRQFILSSKKLLLSDSGFYLCAWGQGAIGELFFGEGSRLTVL.

This clonotype was seen many times. The chain is built from TRBV12-3 or TRBV12-4 and TRBJ1-6, with D unclear. Trimming took off 3 bases at V and 9 bases at J, with 3 bases between the two ends. CDR3 length: 11 residues. CDR3 region: CASSFGSPLHF. DNA for the CDR3: TGTGCCAGCAGTTTTGGTTCACCCCTCCACTTT.

This clonotype was observed many times. The CDR3 sequence: CASSLAWSEVRDRGNTGELFF. CDR3 nucleotide sequence: TGCGCCAGCAGCTTGGCCTGGTCCGAAGTACGGGACAGGGGGAACACCGGGGAGCTGTTTTTT. The rearrangement joins TRBV5-1 to TRBJ2-2, with TRBD1 identical over 10 bases. Germline V CDR1 and CDR2: SGHRS, YFSETQ. The CDR3 runs 21 residues. Trimming cost V 0 bases and J 1 base; bases outside gene matches: 15. The entire variable domain, with the rest obtained from reference TRBV5-1 and TRBJ2-2, is as follows: KAGVTQTPRYLIKTRGQQVTLSCSPISGHRSVSWYQQTPGQGLQFLFEYFSETQRNKGNFPGRFSGRQFSNSRSEMNVSTLELGDSALYLCASSLAWSEVRDRGNTGELFFGEGSRLTVL.

In its sample, this clonotype was seen a few times. J is TRBJ2-1 and V is TRBV12-3 or TRBV12-4; D possibly corresponds to TRBD2 (5 bases). The CDR3 runs to 16 residues. The V gene lost 6 bases and the J gene lost 1 base, with 16 bases spanning the gap. This chain's CDR3 is CASSSLLALSYNEQFF. The CDR3 region has the DNA TGTGCCAGCAGCTCTCTTTTAGCGCTGTCCTACAATGAGCAGTTCTTC.

In its sample, this clonotype was seen a few times. The gene calls are TRBV24-1 and TRBJ2-3; D possibly corresponds to TRBD2 (5 bases). The V end was cut by 3 bases, the J end by 6 bases, with 6 bases between. The CDR3 spans 12 residues. Germline CDR1 reads KGHDR; CDR2 reads SFDVKD. The CDR3 region has the DNA TGTGCCACCAGTGATGGCGGGGATACGCAGTATTTT. Amino acids: CATSDGGDTQYF.

This clonotype was counted ten times or more. DNA for the CDR3: TGCGCCAGCAGCTTGGACAGGAGCTATGGCTACACCTTC. It yields the protein CASSLDRSYGYTF. The V gene is TRBV5-1, the J gene TRBJ1-2; TRBD1 might be the D (5 bases). The CDR3 sequence is 13 residues long. The V end was cut by 0 bases, the J end by 4 bases, with 7 bases between. CDR1 is SGHRS, CDR2 YFSETQ, per germline.

This clonotype showed up many times. The genes are TRBV14 and TRBJ2-1; the match to TRBD2 covers 8 bases. CDR1 SGHDN and CDR2 FVKESK come from the germline V gene. This CDR3 region has 14 residues. Trimming removed 4 bases from V and 8 bases from J; junction bases left unmatched: 7. CDR3: CASSLRRLAHEQFF. Here the CDR3 DNA reads TGTGCCAGCAGCCTTCGACGACTAGCGCATGAGCAGTTCTTC.

The rearrangement uses TRBV30 and TRBJ2-7, with D perhaps matching TRBD2 (5 bases). Trimming removed 2 bases from V and 1 base from J, with 18 bases in between. The CDR3 length is 16 residues. The V gene's germline CDR1 is GTSNPN and CDR2 SVGIG (reference sequence). The CDR3 protein is CAWSPHPGSPSYEQYF. The CDR3 nucleotides are TGTGCCTGGAGTCCGCACCCGGGGTCCCCTTCCTACGAGCAGTACTTC. The variable domain in full, with the rest retrieved from reference TRBV30 and TRBJ2-7, is SQTIHQWPATLVQPVGSPLSLECTVEGTSNPNLYWYRQAAGRGLQLLFYSVGIGQISSEVPQNLSASRPQDRQFILSSKKLLLSDSGFYLCAWSPHPGSPSYEQYFGPGTRLTVT.

In this sample, this clonotype turned up many times. V and J are TRBV29-1 and TRBJ2-3; perhaps D is TRBD1 or TRBD2 (5 bases each). Germline loops: CDR1 SQVTM, CDR2 ANQGSEA. With 7 bases removed from V and 4 bases from J, the gap between germline ends came to 12 bases. The CDR3 is made up of 12 amino acids. The CDR3 nucleotides are TGCAGCGACCATCGAGGGGCAGATACGCAGTATTTT. It yields the protein CSDHRGADTQYF.

This clonotype has ten or more counts. V and J are TRBV12-3 or TRBV12-4 and TRBJ2-7; D uncertain. CDR3 size: 14 residues. V lost 1 base and J lost 4, with 11 bases in between. DNA for the CDR3: TGTGCCAGCAGTTTAGGGGCTCTCCTTTACGAGCAGTACTTC. It codes for CASSLGALLYEQYF.

This clonotype has ten or more counts. The chain uses TRBV19 and TRBJ1-2; 9 positions match TRBD1. Germline trimming cut 7 bases from V and 14 bases from J; bases unmatched to any gene: 11. The CDR3 runs to 12 residues. Germline V gene data show CDR1 as LNHDA and CDR2 as SQIVND (reference sequence). The CDR3 protein is CASTSRTGEGTF. In DNA, the CDR3 is TGTGCCAGTACCTCCAGGACAGGGGAGGGTACCTTC.

This clonotype occurred many times. The chain joins TRBV20-1 to TRBJ2-7; tentatively, D is TRBD1 or TRBD2 (5 bases each). The CDR3 sequence is 13 residues long. Trimming removed 5 bases at V and 3 bases at J, with 14 bases between. From germline, CDR1 is DFQATT and CDR2 SNEGSKA (reference sequence). The CDR3 sequence: CSAPGANIYEQYF. The DNA of the CDR3 is TGCAGTGCTCCCGGGGCGAACATCTACGAGCAGTACTTC.

V is TRBV19 and J is TRBJ2-2; D is undetermined. Germline V gene sequence: CDR1 LNHDA, CDR2 SQIVND (reference sequence). The V gene lost 2 bases and the J gene lost 7 bases, with 8 bases spanning the gap. The CDR3 spans 13 residues. The CDR3 spells CASSIPPLGELFF. CDR3 bases: TGTGCCAGTAGTATACCCCCGCTCGGGGAGCTGTTTTTT.